The next 20 T cell receptor beta chains were all read from a single sample in a study of blood T cell repertoires in COVID-19. Profiled with immunoSEQ multiplex PCR; TCRdb holds only in-frame clones, not every one. Seen here are 250,000 to 300,000 clones, about 89% observed once, and the top ten hold less than 2.5%. Source material: peripheral blood. Every receptor here comes from a man aged 45-60 years with acute or convalescent COVID-19.

The chain joins TRBV6-1 to TRBJ1-2, with TRBD1 identical over 7 bases. Germline V lookup: CDR1 MNHNS, CDR2 SASEGT. The CDR3 is 15 residues long. The J segment lost 2 bases and the V segment lost 1 base, leaving 4 bases of the junction unmatched. CDR3 nucleotide sequence: TGTGCCAGCAGTGAAGGGGCAGGGGGGAACTATGGCTACACCTTC. Protein: CASSEGAGGNYGYTF.

The chain has TRBV30 and TRBJ2-7; D unclear. Germline loops: CDR1 GTSNPN, CDR2 SVGIG (reference sequence). The V end was cut by 0 bases, the J end by 2 bases, with 11 bases between. The CDR3 sequence is 14 residues long. The CDR3 nucleotides read TGTGCCTGGAGTGTCAGGCGCTCTCCCTACGAGCAGTACTTC. The encoded protein is CAWSVRRSPYEQYF. Drawing the rest from reference TRBV30 and TRBJ2-7, the complete variable domain is SQTIHQWPATLVQPVGSPLSLECTVEGTSNPNLYWYRQAAGRGLQLLFYSVGIGQISSEVPQNLSASRPQDRQFILSSKKLLLSDSGFYLCAWSVRRSPYEQYFGPGTRLTVT.

This clone was observed a few times. The V gene is TRBV18, the J gene TRBJ2-3, with D possibly being TRBD1 (7 bases). Trimming pared 1 base from V and 0 bases from J, leaving 14 bases between. The CDR3 is made up of 17 amino acids. Germline V gene sequence: CDR1 KGHSH, CDR2 LQKENI. The CDR3 nucleotides read TGTGCCAGCTCACCACAGACAGGGAGGAAGAGCACAGATACGCAGTATTTT. It translates to CASSPQTGRKSTDTQYF.

The V gene is TRBV5-1, the J gene TRBJ2-5; 8 bases are a match to TRBD2. Germline CDR1 reads SGHRS; CDR2 reads YFSETQ. V dropped 1 base and J dropped 4; count of bases not matched to a gene: 9. This CDR3 comprises 16 residues. DNA of the CDR3: TGCGCCAGCAGCTTGTCCGGGGGGGCCGCGGGAGAGACCCAGTACTTC. Protein sequence: CASSLSGGAAGETQYF.

The chain has TRBV6-5 and TRBJ2-7; weak D call: TRBD2 (6 bases). Germline assignment: CDR1 MNHEY and CDR2 SVGAGI. The V end lost 10 bases, the J end lost 0 bases, and 10 bases lay between the germline ends. The CDR3 runs 12 residues. For the CDR3, the DNA is TGTGCCACCGAGGACTACTCCTACGAGCAGTACTTC. Protein: CATEDYSYEQYF.

The gene calls are TRBV27 and TRBJ2-3; D is unclear. V shed 7 bases and J shed 5 bases, with 10 bases lying between them. Germline CDR1 and CDR2: MNHEY and SMNVEV (reference sequence). The length of the CDR3 is 12 residues. CDR3 coding DNA: TGTGCCAGCATCTCCCAGCGAGATACGCAGTATTTT. This gives the protein CASISQRDTQYF.

The V gene is TRBV4-2, the J gene TRBJ1-2; D call uncertain. Germline CDR1 and CDR2: LGHNA and YNFKEQ. The V and J ends lost 0 bases and 7 bases respectively, with 9 bases between them. The CDR3 totals 13 residues. The CDR3 nucleotides read TGTGCCAGCAGCCAAGACGTGGAGAGTGGCTACACCTTC. Its protein is CASSQDVESGYTF.

This rearrangement joins TRBV5-1 to TRBJ2-5; D is uncertain. The CDR3 extends over 15 amino acids. Germline V gene lookup returns CDR1 SGHRS and CDR2 YFSETQ. Trimming pared 0 bases from V and 7 bases from J, leaving 16 bases between. CDR3 in amino acids: CASSLASQVRRTQYF. In DNA form, the CDR3 reads TGCGCCAGCAGCTTGGCCAGTCAGGTCCGCCGGACCCAGTACTTC.

The chain links TRBV5-4 to TRBJ1-1; D is unclear. V was cut by 0 bases and J by 5 bases, with 11 bases left in between. Germline V gene lookup returns CDR1 SGHNT and CDR2 YYREEE (reference sequence). The CDR3 loop spans 14 amino acids. CDR3 amino acids: CASSLDSRSTEAFF. The CDR3 nucleotides read TGTGCCAGCAGCTTGGACTCTAGAAGTACTGAAGCTTTCTTT.

The chain has TRBV3-1 (or the pseudogene TRBV3-2) and TRBJ1-2; a possible D gene is TRBD1 (5 bases). V shed 4 bases and J shed 4 bases, with 13 bases lying between them. CDR1 is LGHDT, CDR2 YNNKEL, per germline (reference sequence). This CDR3 has 14 residues. DNA of the CDR3: TGTGCCAGCAGCCCCGCAGGGCGAATCTATGGCTACACCTTC. This encodes CASSPAGRIYGYTF.

This chain uses TRBV5-4 with TRBJ1-5, with unresolved D. There are 14 residues in the CDR3. Trimming shortened V by 0 bases and J by 6 bases, and 10 bases separated the two germline ends. Per germline, CDR1 SGHNT and CDR2 YYREEE (reference sequence). The CDR3 DNA follows: TGTGCCAGCAGCTTGGGAAATGAGGGTCAGCCCCAGCATTTT. Protein: CASSLGNEGQPQHF.

This chain connects TRBV30 to TRBJ2-1, with D unresolved. Germline assignment: CDR1 GTSNPN and CDR2 SVGIG (reference sequence). The CDR3 is 12 residues long. The V gene lost 0 bases and the J gene lost 9 bases, with 9 bases spanning the gap. CDR3 DNA: TGTGCCTGGAGTGTAGAATGGAGTGAGCAGTTCTTC. This translates into CAWSVEWSEQFF.

The chain has TRBV18 and TRBJ1-2, with no clear D. The CDR3 totals 14 residues. The germline V gene encodes CDR1 KGHSH and CDR2 LQKENI. V gave up 1 base and J gave up 8 bases, with 14 bases separating them. In DNA form, the CDR3 reads TGTGCCAGCTCACCACTAGTTTTGAAGTGGGGCTACACCTTC. This gives the protein CASSPLVLKWGYTF.

This clone is a singleton in its sample. V usage is TRBV18 and J usage is TRBJ1-5; D remains ambiguous. The V end lost 2 bases, the J end lost 9 bases, and 14 bases lay between the germline ends. Germline V CDR1 and CDR2: KGHSH, LQKENI. This CDR3 region has 14 residues. The CDR3 reads CASSPGPLERPQHF. In DNA form, the CDR3 reads TGTGCCAGCTCACCAGGGCCCCTTGAAAGGCCCCAGCATTTT.

This clone was picked up one time. The chain links TRBV30 to TRBJ1-5; D is possibly TRBD1 (5 bases). This CDR3 has 12 amino acids. CDR1 and CDR2 from the germline V gene are GTSNPN and SVGIG (reference sequence). Trimming took off 0 bases at V and 5 bases at J, with 5 bases between the two ends. The CDR3 loop reads CAWSVQDQPQHF. The CDR3 DNA is TGTGCCTGGAGTGTACAGGATCAGCCCCAGCATTTT.

This clone showed up just once. The V and J genes are TRBV19 and TRBJ1-5; tentative D call: TRBD1 (6 bases). The germline V and J ends were trimmed by 4 bases and 0 bases, with 10 bases remaining between them. This CDR3 spans 15 amino acids. Germline V gives CDR1 LNHDA, CDR2 SQIVND (reference sequence). CDR3 DNA: TGTGCCAGTAGTACCCCAGGGGATAGCAATCAGCCCCAGCATTTT. This codes for CASSTPGDSNQPQHF.

V gene TRBV5-1 combines with J gene TRBJ2-7; 10 bases are shared with TRBD2. The CDR3 is 16 residues long. Trimming removed 3 bases from V and 0 bases from J; junction bases left unmatched: 6. Per the germline V gene, CDR1 is SGHRS and CDR2 is YFSETQ. The CDR3 DNA reads as TGCGCCAGCAGCTCTCTCCTAGCGGGGGCCTCCTACGAGCAGTACTTC. Its translation: CASSSLLAGASYEQYF.

The chain carries TRBV15 and TRBJ2-5; possibly TRBD2 for D (5 bases). This CDR3 region has 12 residues. Germline V lookup: CDR1 LNHNV, CDR2 YYDKDF (reference sequence). V gave up 3 bases and J gave up 5 bases, with 7 bases separating them. CDR3 nucleotide sequence: TGTGCCACCAGCAGGGGCGGGGAGACCCAGTACTTC. It encodes CATSRGGETQYF.

The chain employs TRBV14 and TRBJ2-1; TRBD1 agrees at 9 bases. In germline, CDR1 is SGHDN, CDR2 FVKESK. Trimming removed 4 bases from V and 9 bases from J; junction bases left unmatched: 10. CDR3 size: 15 residues. In DNA, the CDR3 is TGTGCCAGCAGCCTTCAAGCGGGACAGGGAAGTGAGCAGTTCTTC. Residues: CASSLQAGQGSEQFF.

The chain links TRBV5-1 to TRBJ2-7; 8 bases align to TRBD2. The V and J ends lost 4 bases and 9 bases, in that order; junction bases with no gene match: 12. This CDR3 has 14 amino acids. CDR1 is SGHRS, CDR2 YFSETQ, per germline. CDR3 coding DNA: TGCGCCAGCAGCCCCGGGCGGGGGGCGAACGGGCAGTACTTC. Its translation is CASSPGRGANGQYF.